Shown below are 18 T cell receptor beta chains from a single sample sequenced in a study of blood T cell repertoires in COVID-19. This table comes from immunoSEQ multiplex PCR, and its TCRdb copy is limited to in-frame clones, with some not included. The sample yields fewer than 200,000 clones, 87% seen once. Specimen: peripheral blood. These receptors all come from a man between 60 and 75 years old with active or convalescent COVID-19.

The chain carries TRBV6-5 and TRBJ1-6; tentatively, D is TRBD1 (6 bases). Between the trimmed V and J ends, which lost 0 bases and 7 bases, there was a span of 13 bases. Germline loops: CDR1 MNHEY, CDR2 SVGAGI. This CDR3 comprises 16 residues. The CDR3 sequence is CASSYSTGSRNSPLHF. The DNA for the CDR3 is TGTGCCAGCAGTTACTCGACAGGATCCAGGAATTCACCCCTCCACTTT.

This rearrangement joins TRBV5-5 to TRBJ2-7, with TRBD1 matching over 9 bases. This CDR3 has 16 residues. CDR1 and CDR2 from the germline V gene are SGHKS and YYEKEE (reference sequence). Trimming removed 0 bases from V and 1 base from J; junction bases left unmatched: 5. The CDR3 nucleotides read TGTGCCAGCAGCTTGGGACCGGGACAGGGTTCCTACGAGCAGTACTTC. Encoded protein: CASSLGPGQGSYEQYF.

The rearrangement uses TRBV5-4 and TRBJ1-1; TRBD1 aligns across 9 bases. Per the germline V gene, CDR1 is SGHNT and CDR2 is YYREEE (reference sequence). The CDR3 sequence is 11 residues long. The V gene end was trimmed by 9 bases and the J gene end by 11 bases; junction bases not matched to a gene: 8. The CDR3 DNA is TGTGCCATCGAACAGGGGGCGGATGCTTTCTTT. It codes for CAIEQGADAFF. The variable domain in full, completed from reference TRBV5-4 and TRBJ1-1, reads ETGVTQSPTHLIKTRGQQVTLRCSSQSGHNTVSWYQQALGQGPQFIFQYYREEENGRGNFPPRFSGLQFPNYSSELNVNALELDDSALYLCAIEQGADAFFGQGTRLTVV.

The CDR3, as DNA: TGCGCCAGCAGCTCGCCACAGGGTTCGGGCGGGGAGCTGTTTTTT. Protein product: CASSSPQGSGGELFF. The V call is TRBV5-1, the J call TRBJ2-2, with D possibly being TRBD1 (6 bases). Trimming stripped 3 bases from V and 7 bases from J, with 16 bases between. The CDR3 totals 15 residues. Germline V lookup: CDR1 SGHRS, CDR2 YFSETQ.

V gene TRBV4-1 combines with J gene TRBJ1-5; no definite D call. The V end was cut by 4 bases, the J end by 1 base, with 11 bases between. CDR1 is MGHRA and CDR2 is YSYEKL in the germline V gene. The CDR3 consists of 15 residues. CDR3 coding DNA: TGCGCCAGCAGCCTGGTCCCGGAGAGCAATCAGCCCCAGCATTTT. It translates to CASSLVPESNQPQHF.

The V call is TRBV19, the J call TRBJ2-5; D unresolved. Germline V gene sequence: CDR1 LNHDA, CDR2 SQIVND (reference sequence). V was pared by 3 bases and J by 0 bases, with 8 bases between. The CDR3 is 14 residues long. The CDR3 DNA follows: TGTGCCAGTAGTATTAGGAGAGACCAAGAGACCCAGTACTTC. Encoded protein: CASSIRRDQETQYF.

This rearrangement joins TRBV6-5 to TRBJ1-1; 8 bases align to TRBD1. V gave up 4 bases and J gave up 4 bases; unmatched junction bases: 8. The germline gives CDR1 MNHEY, CDR2 SVGAGI. The CDR3 has 15 amino acids. The CDR3 nucleotides are TGTGCCAGCAGTTTTGGGGTACAGGGGGGCACTGAAGCTTTCTTT. Translating it yields CASSFGVQGGTEAFF.

A few counts support this clone. The chain links TRBV13 to TRBJ1-4, with 9 nucleotides matching TRBD1. The CDR3 loop spans 17 amino acids. J was trimmed by 5 bases and V by 5 bases; bases with no gene match: 12. Germline CDR1 is PRHDT and CDR2 is FYEKMQ (reference sequence). CDR3 DNA: TGTGCCAGCAGCACCCGGACAGGGGAGGATTCCAATGAAAAACTGTTTTTT. Translated: CASSTRTGEDSNEKLFF.

This clone was detected only a few times. The chain links TRBV29-1 to TRBJ1-2, with D unresolved. V was clipped by 2 bases and J by 8 bases, with 12 bases between them. This CDR3 contains 12 residues. The germline V gene encodes CDR1 SQVTM and CDR2 ANQGSEA. CDR3 DNA sequence: TGCAGCGTTGAATTTTGGAGTGGCGGCTACACCTTC. Its protein product is CSVEFWSGGYTF.

This rearrangement joins TRBV5-6 to TRBJ1-4; D ambiguous. This CDR3 spans 14 amino acids. Germline CDR1 is SGHDT and CDR2 is YYEEEE. Trimming left V 1 base short and J 5 bases short, with 9 bases between. The CDR3 sequence is CASSLFSGNEKLFF. The DNA of the CDR3 is TGTGCCAGCAGCTTGTTCTCGGGGAATGAAAAACTGTTTTTT.

This chain uses TRBV7-9 with TRBJ2-1, with TRBD2 as a possible D gene (6 bases). Germline V lookup: CDR1 SEHNR, CDR2 FQNEAQ (reference sequence). The ends were cut back, 2 bases at V and 6 bases at J, with 20 bases in the middle. This CDR3 comprises 17 residues. The CDR3 nucleotides are TGTGCCAGCAGCTTAAGAGGAGGGAATAATAGGGTCAATGAGCAGTTCTTC. It translates to CASSLRGGNNRVNEQFF.

This chain uses TRBV5-1 with TRBJ2-3, with 10 bases lining up with TRBD2. This CDR3 spans 16 amino acids. V was pared by 4 bases and J by 2 bases, with 7 bases of the junction left unmatched. Looked up from germline, CDR1 is SGHRS and CDR2 is YFSETQ. CDR3 region: CASSPGLAEFTDTQYF. The CDR3 DNA reads as TGCGCCAGCAGCCCAGGACTAGCGGAATTCACAGATACGCAGTATTTT. Using reference TRBV5-1 and TRBJ2-3 for the parts outside the CDR3, the full variable domain is KAGVTQTPRYLIKTRGQQVTLSCSPISGHRSVSWYQQTPGQGLQFLFEYFSETQRNKGNFPGRFSGRQFSNSRSEMNVSTLELGDSALYLCASSPGLAEFTDTQYFGPGTRLTVL.

This clone has ten or more counts. The chain links TRBV6-5 to TRBJ1-2; 10 nucleotides agree with TRBD1. The CDR3 sequence is 16 residues long. Germline CDR1 reads MNHEY; CDR2 reads SVGAGI. V shed 0 bases, J shed 4 bases, and the junction held 5 bases outside the gene matches. The DNA of the CDR3 is TGTGCCAGCAGTTACTCGAGGACAGGGGGTTCCTATGGCTACACCTTC. It codes for CASSYSRTGGSYGYTF.

The CDR3 nucleotides read TGCGCCAGCAGCTTGAATGCGGAGACCTACGAGCAGTACTTC. The encoded protein is CASSLNAETYEQYF. The V and J genes are TRBV5-1 and TRBJ2-7; D gene uncertain. There are 14 residues in the CDR3. From germline, CDR1 is SGHRS and CDR2 YFSETQ. Between the trimmed V and J ends, which lost 1 base and 2 bases, there was a span of 10 bases. Variable domain in full (rest from reference TRBV5-1 and TRBJ2-7): KAGVTQTPRYLIKTRGQQVTLSCSPISGHRSVSWYQQTPGQGLQFLFEYFSETQRNKGNFPGRFSGRQFSNSRSEMNVSTLELGDSALYLCASSLNAETYEQYFGPGTRLTVT.

The chain has TRBV12-3 or TRBV12-4 and TRBJ1-1; 8 nucleotides agree with TRBD1. The CDR3 totals 11 residues. V dropped 5 bases and J dropped 12; count of bases not matched to a gene: 5. The DNA of the CDR3 is TGTGCCAGCAGTCGACAGGGGAGTACTTTCTTT. Its protein is CASSRQGSTFF.

This rearrangement joins TRBV18 to TRBJ1-3, with TRBD1 matching over 8 bases. The CDR3 runs 16 residues. CDR1 and CDR2 from the germline V gene are KGHSH and LQKENI. The V gene end was trimmed by 6 bases and the J gene end by 1 base; junction bases not matched to a gene: 8. In DNA form, the CDR3 reads TGTGCCAGCTCGCCGCTGGACAGGGTATCTGGAAACACCATATATTTT. Translated, it gives CASSPLDRVSGNTIYF.

The chain combines TRBV19 with TRBJ2-2; 7 positions match TRBD2. CDR1 and CDR2 (germline): LNHDA, SQIVND (reference sequence). Losses at the gene ends were 5 bases for V and 2 bases for J; bases not matched to a gene: 5. This CDR3 has 15 amino acids. The CDR3: CASSWDYLNTGELFF. The CDR3 DNA is TGTGCCAGTAGTTGGGACTACCTTAACACCGGGGAGCTGTTTTTT.

The chain couples TRBV6-5 to TRBJ2-1, with TRBD2 matching over 9 bases. Germline V gene data show CDR1 as MNHEY and CDR2 as SVGAGI. The CDR3 sequence is 16 residues long. Trimming cost V 0 bases and J 7 bases; bases outside gene matches: 7. The CDR3 DNA sequence: TGTGCCAGCAGTTACTCTGGCGGGGGGGCCTCGAATGAGCAGTTCTTC. This sequence encodes CASSYSGGGASNEQFF.